The entry below gives a single T cell receptor (beta chain) sequence along with its context. The data derive from a study of T cell changes during pregnancy in multiple sclerosis. Germline V gene sequence: CDR1 MNHNS, CDR2 SASEGT. Trimming took 1 base from V and 2 from J, leaving 9 bases between them. The CDR3 totals 15 residues. Repertoires were generated with immunoSEQ multiplex PCR, while TCRdb's copy carries only in-frame clones and drops some. This table holds 100,000 or so clones, 90% to 95% found once. This chain links TRBV6-1 with TRBJ1-5; D may be TRBD1 (5 bases). Sequences were derived from peripheral blood, sampled before pregnancy. The sequence came from a female donor with multiple sclerosis, enrolled in a pregnancy study. The CDR3 sequence is CASSEVKGRNQPQHF. The CDR3, as DNA: TGTGCCAGCAGTGAAGTCAAGGGGCGCAATCAGCCCCAGCATTTT.